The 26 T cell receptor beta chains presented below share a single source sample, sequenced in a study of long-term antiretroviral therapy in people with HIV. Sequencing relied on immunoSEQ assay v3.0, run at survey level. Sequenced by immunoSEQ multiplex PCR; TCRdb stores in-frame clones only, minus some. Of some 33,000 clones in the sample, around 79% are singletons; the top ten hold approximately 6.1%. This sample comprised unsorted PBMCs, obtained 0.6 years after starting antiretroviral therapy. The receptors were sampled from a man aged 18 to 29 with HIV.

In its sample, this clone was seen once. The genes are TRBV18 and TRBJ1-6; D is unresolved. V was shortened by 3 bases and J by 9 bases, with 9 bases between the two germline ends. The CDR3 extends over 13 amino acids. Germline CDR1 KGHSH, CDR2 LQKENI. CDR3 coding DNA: TGTGCCAGCTCACCGAGAGAAATTTCACCCCTCCACTTT. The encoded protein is CASSPREISPLHF.

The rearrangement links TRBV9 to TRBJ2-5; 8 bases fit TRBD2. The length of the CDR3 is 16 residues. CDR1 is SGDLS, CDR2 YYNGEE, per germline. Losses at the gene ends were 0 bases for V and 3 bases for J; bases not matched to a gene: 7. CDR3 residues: CASSVGASGLKETQYF. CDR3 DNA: TGTGCCAGCAGCGTAGGTGCTAGCGGGTTAAAAGAGACCCAGTACTTC.

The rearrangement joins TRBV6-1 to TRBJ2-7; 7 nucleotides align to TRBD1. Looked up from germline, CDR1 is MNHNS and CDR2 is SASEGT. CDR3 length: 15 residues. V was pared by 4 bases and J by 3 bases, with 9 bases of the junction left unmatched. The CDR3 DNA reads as TGTGCCAGCAGTGGACCCGGGACAGAACTCTACGAGCAGTACTTC. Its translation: CASSGPGTELYEQYF.

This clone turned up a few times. The CDR3, as DNA: TGTGCCAGCTCACGAGGGAAAGGAGACAGGAACACTGAAGCTTTCTTT. Protein product: CASSRGKGDRNTEAFF. This chain joins TRBV18 and TRBJ1-1; tentatively, D is TRBD1 (5 bases). The CDR3 spans 16 residues. Germline V gives CDR1 KGHSH, CDR2 LQKENI. Trimming pared 4 bases from V and 1 base from J, leaving 16 bases between.

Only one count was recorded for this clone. CDR3 bases: TGTGCCAGCAGCTTGGGGACAGGGGGCATCTTTATGAACACTGAAGCTTTCTTT. Encoded protein: CASSLGTGGIFMNTEAFF. The rearrangement uses TRBV5-8 and TRBJ1-1, with 11 bases identical to TRBD1. This CDR3 has 18 amino acids. Germline assignment: CDR1 SGHTS and CDR2 YDEGEE. J lost 0 bases, V lost 0 bases, and 7 bases had no gene match.

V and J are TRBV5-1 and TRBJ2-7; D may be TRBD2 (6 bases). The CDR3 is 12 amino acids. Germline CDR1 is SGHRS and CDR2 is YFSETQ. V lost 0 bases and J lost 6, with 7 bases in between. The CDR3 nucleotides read TGCGCCAGCAGCTTGGGTAGCGGCGAGCAGTACTTC. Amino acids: CASSLGSGEQYF.

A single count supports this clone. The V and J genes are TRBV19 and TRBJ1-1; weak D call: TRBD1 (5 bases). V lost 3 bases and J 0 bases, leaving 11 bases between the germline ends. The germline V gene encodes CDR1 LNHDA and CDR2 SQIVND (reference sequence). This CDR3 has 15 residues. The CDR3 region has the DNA TGTGCCAGTAGTATCCTCAGGGAGATGAACACTGAAGCTTTCTTT. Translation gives CASSILREMNTEAFF.

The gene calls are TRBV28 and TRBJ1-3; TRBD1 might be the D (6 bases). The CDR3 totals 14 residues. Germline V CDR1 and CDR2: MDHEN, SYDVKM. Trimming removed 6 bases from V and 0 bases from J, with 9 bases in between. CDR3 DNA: TGTGCCAGCAGGGTGGACAGCTCTGGAAACACCATATATTTT. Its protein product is CASRVDSSGNTIYF.

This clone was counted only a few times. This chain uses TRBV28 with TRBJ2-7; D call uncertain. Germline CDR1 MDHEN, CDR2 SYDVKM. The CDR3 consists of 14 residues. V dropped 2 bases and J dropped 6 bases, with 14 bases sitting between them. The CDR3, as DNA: TGTGCCAGCAGTTTAGCTCAGGTGGTCTCCGAGCAGTACTTC. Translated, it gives CASSLAQVVSEQYF.

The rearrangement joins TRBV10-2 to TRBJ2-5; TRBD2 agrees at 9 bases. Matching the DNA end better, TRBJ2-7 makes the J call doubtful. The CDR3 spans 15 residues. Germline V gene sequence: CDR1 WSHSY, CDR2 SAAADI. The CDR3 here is CASSELAGGPHEQYF. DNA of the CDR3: TGCGCCAGCAGTGAACTCGCGGGAGGGCCCCACGAGCAGTACTTC.

In DNA form, the CDR3 reads TGCGCCAGCAGCCAGGCCGGGACAGGGTATTACAATGAGCAGTTCTTC. It is translated as CASSQAGTGYYNEQFF. The V gene is TRBV4-3, the J gene TRBJ2-1; 9 bases are a match to TRBD1. J lost 4 bases, V lost 3 bases, and 7 bases had no gene match. In germline, CDR1 is LGHNA, CDR2 YSLEER. The CDR3 has 16 amino acids.

Here the CDR3 DNA reads TGTGCCAGCAGGCCCGACAGGGCAATTCAGCCCCAGCATTTT. Protein sequence: CASRPDRAIQPQHF. V gene TRBV6-5 combines with J gene TRBJ1-5, with 7 nucleotides matching TRBD1. The V gene end was trimmed by 6 bases and the J gene end by 6 bases; junction bases not matched to a gene: 8. The V gene's germline CDR1 is MNHEY and CDR2 SVGAGI. The CDR3 is 14 amino acids.

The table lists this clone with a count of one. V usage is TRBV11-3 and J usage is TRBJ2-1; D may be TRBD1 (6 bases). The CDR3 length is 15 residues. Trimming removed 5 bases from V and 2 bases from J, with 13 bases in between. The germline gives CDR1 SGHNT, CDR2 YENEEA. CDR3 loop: CASSIQGNPYNEQFF. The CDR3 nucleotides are TGTGCCAGCAGCATACAGGGTAACCCCTACAATGAGCAGTTCTTC. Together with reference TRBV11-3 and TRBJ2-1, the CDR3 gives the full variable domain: EAGVVQSPRYKIIEKKQPVAFWCNPISGHNTLYWYLQNLGQGPELLIRYENEEAVDDSQLPKDRFSAERLKGVDSTLKIQPAELGDSAVYLCASSIQGNPYNEQFFGPGTRLTVL.

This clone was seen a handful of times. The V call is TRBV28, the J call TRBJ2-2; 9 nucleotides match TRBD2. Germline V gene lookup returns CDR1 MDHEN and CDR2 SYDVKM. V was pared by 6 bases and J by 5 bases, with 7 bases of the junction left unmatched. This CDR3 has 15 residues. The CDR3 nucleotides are TGTGCCAGCAGCCTTAGCGGGAGTTTAACCGGGGAGCTGTTTTTT. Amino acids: CASSLSGSLTGELFF. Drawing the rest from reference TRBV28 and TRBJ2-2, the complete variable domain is DVKVTQSSRYLVKRTGEKVFLECVQDMDHENMFWYRQDPGLGLRLIYFSYDVKMKEKGDIPEGYSVSREKKERFSLILESASTNQTSMYLCASSLSGSLTGELFFGEGSRLTVL.

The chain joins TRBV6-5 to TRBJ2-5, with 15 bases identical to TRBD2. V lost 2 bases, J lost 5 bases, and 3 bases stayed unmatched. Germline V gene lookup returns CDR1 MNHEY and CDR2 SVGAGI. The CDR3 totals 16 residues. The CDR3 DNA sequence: TGTGCCAGCAGTTACCGCGGGACTAGCGGGAGGGAGACCCAGTACTTC. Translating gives CASSYRGTSGRETQYF.

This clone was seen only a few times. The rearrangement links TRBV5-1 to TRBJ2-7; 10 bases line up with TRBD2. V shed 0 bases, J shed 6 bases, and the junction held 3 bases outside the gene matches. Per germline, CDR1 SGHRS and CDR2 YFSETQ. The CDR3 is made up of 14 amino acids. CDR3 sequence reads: CASSLDLAGVEQYF. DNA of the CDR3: TGCGCCAGCAGCTTGGATCTAGCGGGAGTCGAGCAGTACTTC.

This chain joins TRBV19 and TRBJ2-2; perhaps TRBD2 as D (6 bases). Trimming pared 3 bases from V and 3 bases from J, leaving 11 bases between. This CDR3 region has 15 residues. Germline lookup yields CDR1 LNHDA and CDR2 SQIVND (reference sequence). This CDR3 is CASSIWTGDTGELFF. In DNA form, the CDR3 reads TGTGCCAGTAGTATTTGGACGGGGGACACCGGGGAGCTGTTTTTT.

Here the CDR3 DNA reads TGCGCCAGCAGACTTGATATGACAACTAATGAAAAACTGTTTTTT. Its protein product is CASRLDMTTNEKLFF. The chain combines TRBV10-2 with TRBJ1-4; D uncertain. This CDR3 has 15 residues. CDR1 and CDR2 from the germline V gene are WSHSY and SAAADI. Trimming shortened V by 6 bases and J by 0 bases, and 11 bases separated the two germline ends.

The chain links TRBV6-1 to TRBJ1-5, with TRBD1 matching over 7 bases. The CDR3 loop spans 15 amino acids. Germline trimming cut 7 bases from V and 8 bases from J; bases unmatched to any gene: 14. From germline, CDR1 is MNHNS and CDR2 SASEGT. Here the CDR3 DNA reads TGTGCCAGCACCAGATTGGGACAGCCCAAAGAGCCCCAGCATTTT. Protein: CASTRLGQPKEPQHF.

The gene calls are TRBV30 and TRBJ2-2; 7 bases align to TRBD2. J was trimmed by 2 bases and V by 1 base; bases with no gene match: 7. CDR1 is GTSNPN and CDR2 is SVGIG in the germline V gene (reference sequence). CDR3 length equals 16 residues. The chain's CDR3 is CAWSDRLADNTGELFF. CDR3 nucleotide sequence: TGTGCCTGGAGTGATCGGCTAGCGGACAACACCGGGGAGCTGTTTTTT.

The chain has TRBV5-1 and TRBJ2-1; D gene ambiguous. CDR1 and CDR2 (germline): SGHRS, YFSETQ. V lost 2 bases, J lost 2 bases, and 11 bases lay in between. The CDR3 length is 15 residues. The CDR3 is CASSLDTPTYNEQFF. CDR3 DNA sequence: TGCGCCAGCAGCTTAGACACTCCGACCTACAATGAGCAGTTCTTC.

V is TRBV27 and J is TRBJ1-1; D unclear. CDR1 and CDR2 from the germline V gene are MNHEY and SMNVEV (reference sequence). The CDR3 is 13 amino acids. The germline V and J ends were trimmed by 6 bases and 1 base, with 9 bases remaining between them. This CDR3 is CASRGRANTEAFF. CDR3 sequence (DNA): TGTGCCAGCAGGGGTCGTGCGAACACTGAAGCTTTCTTT.

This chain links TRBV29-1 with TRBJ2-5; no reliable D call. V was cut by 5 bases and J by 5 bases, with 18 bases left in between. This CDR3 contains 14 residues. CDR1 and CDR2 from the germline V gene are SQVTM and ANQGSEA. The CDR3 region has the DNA TGCAGCGTTCTTGGCCAACAGCTGACGGAGACCCAGTACTTC. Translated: CSVLGQQLTETQYF.

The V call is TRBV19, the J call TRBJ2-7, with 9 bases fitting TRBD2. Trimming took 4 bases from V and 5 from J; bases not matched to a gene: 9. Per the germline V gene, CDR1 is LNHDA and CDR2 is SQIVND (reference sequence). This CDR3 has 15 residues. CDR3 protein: CASSTGGGRVHEQYF. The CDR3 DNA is TGTGCCAGTAGTACTGGAGGCGGGAGGGTCCACGAGCAGTACTTC.

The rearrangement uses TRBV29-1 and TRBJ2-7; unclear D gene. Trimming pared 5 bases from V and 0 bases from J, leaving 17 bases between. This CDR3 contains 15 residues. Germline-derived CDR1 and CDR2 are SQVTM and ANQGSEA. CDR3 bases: TGCAGCGTTAAAAGAACGGGCTCCGACTCCTACGAGCAGTACTTC. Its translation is CSVKRTGSDSYEQYF.

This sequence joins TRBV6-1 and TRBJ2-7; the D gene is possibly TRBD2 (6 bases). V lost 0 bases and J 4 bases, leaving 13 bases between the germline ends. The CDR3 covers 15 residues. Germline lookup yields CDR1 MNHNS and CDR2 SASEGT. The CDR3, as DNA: TGTGCCAGCAGTGAAGCGGGGTGGAGGGGTTACGAGCAGTACTTC. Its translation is CASSEAGWRGYEQYF.